The T cell receptor (beta chain) described here comes from a study of T and B cells in COVID-19 patients. The V gene's germline CDR1 is LNHNV and CDR2 YYDKDF (reference sequence). The CDR3 loop spans 14 amino acids. With V trimmed by 5 bases and J by 3 bases, 4 bases remained unmatched. TRB rearrangements were amplified by multiplex PCR with BIOMED2 TRB-A/B primers. TCRdb reprocessed the multiplex PCR reads via MiXCR and lists one record per CDR3 protein. The data show around 1,400 distinct CDR3 sequences, about 22% seen once. This clonotype is deemed large (0.1 to 1%). TRB was amplified from around 250-460 ng of blood genomic DNA.

The TCR sequence derives from a human donor with active COVID-19. The rearrangement joins TRBV15 to TRBJ2-1; 7 bases match TRBD2. Source material: blood. CDR3 residues: CATSWGGRYNEQFF. The CDR3 DNA is TGTGCCACCAGCTGGGGAGGGCGCTACAATGAGCAGTTCTTC.